This TCR beta chain was recorded in a study of control samples from healthy donors and cancer patients. Germline V CDR1 and CDR2: MNHEY, SVGAGI. Deletions cut 3 bases from V and 1 base from J, with 6 bases between. The CDR3 totals 13 residues. Generated by immunoSEQ multiplex PCR, the TCRdb table keeps only in-frame clones and is missing some. The repertoire holds 65,000 to 85,000 clones, with around nine tenths as singletons. As regards this clone: Other nucleotide sequences in the sample specify the same CDR3.

Sample: PBMCs. The receptor comes from a woman in her forties or fifties with colorectal cancer. The chain recombines TRBV6-5 with TRBJ1-1; D uncertain. CDR3 DNA sequence: TGTGCCAGCAGTTATCGGGGGAACACTGAAGCTTTCTTT. Its protein product is CASSYRGNTEAFF.